This passage covers 11 T cell receptor beta chains from one sample sequenced in a study of regulatory T cells in long-lasting Graves disease. Time point given: newly diagnosed GD, antithyroid drugs for less than 3 months. Extracted RNA from PBMCs served as the source of the TCR library. TCR beta libraries were built with iRepertoire HTBI primers and Arm-PCR of CDR3 regions. TCRdb itself ran the multiplex PCR reads through MiXCR, one entry per CDR3 protein. The sample contains some 600,000 distinct CDR3 sequences, around 16% of which appear only once. The same sample was also used in a study of T cells in Graves' hyperthyroidism and ophthalmopathy.

Sequencing was performed on peripheral blood mononuclear cells (PBMCs), taken at new diagnosis, from a patient treated with antithyroid drugs. Receptor source: a man younger than 35 with Graves disease.

The V gene is TRBV15, the J gene TRBJ1-4; 9 bases match TRBD1. Germline CDR1 and CDR2: LNHNV and YYDKDF (reference sequence). This CDR3 spans 16 amino acids. With 2 bases clipped from V and 8 bases from J, the junction kept 9 bases outside the gene matches. As DNA, the CDR3 is TGTGCCACCAGCAGACAACCGGGACAGGGACACGAAAAACTGTTTTTT. This sequence encodes CATSRQPGQGHEKLFF. The full variable domain, rest sourced from reference TRBV15 and TRBJ1-4, is DAMVIQNPRYQVTQFGKPVTLSCSQTLNHNVMYWYQQKSSQAPKLLFHYYDKDFNNEADTPDNFQSRRPNTSFCFLDIRSPGLGDTAMYLCATSRQPGQGHEKLFFGSGTQLSVL.

This clonotype was picked up a small number of times. This rearrangement joins TRBV7-9 to TRBJ2-5; the D is unclear. Germline V gene data show CDR1 as SEHNR and CDR2 as FQNEAQ (reference sequence). CDR3 size: 12 residues. Trimming cost V 8 bases and J 0 bases, with 7 bases left between them. In nucleotides, the CDR3 is TGTGCCAGCTCAGGAAACCAAGAGACCCAGTACTTC. Its translation is CASSGNQETQYF.

This clonotype was seen ten or more times. The V and J genes are TRBV12-3 or TRBV12-4 and TRBJ2-7; possibly TRBD1 or TRBD2 for D (5 bases each). The CDR3 runs to 13 residues. Between the trimmed V and J ends, which lost 6 bases and 7 bases, there was a span of 16 bases. CDR3: CASSPEGNWEQYF. CDR3 in DNA: TGTGCCAGCAGCCCCGAGGGGAATTGGGAGCAGTACTTC.

In this sample, this clonotype turned up a few times. J is TRBJ1-1 and V is TRBV5-6; 10 bases align to TRBD1. Trimming removed 4 bases from V and 3 bases from J; junction bases left unmatched: 6. This CDR3 contains 15 residues. CDR1 SGHDT and CDR2 YYEEEE come from the germline V gene. CDR3 DNA: TGTGCCAGCAGCGGGGCTGGGACAGGGGACACTGAAGCTTTCTTT. It encodes CASSGAGTGDTEAFF.

This clonotype was counted ten times or more. The chain couples TRBV27 to TRBJ2-1, with D perhaps matching TRBD1 (6 bases). This CDR3 has 14 amino acids. The V end was cut by 7 bases, the J end by 5 bases, with 15 bases between. CDR1 and CDR2 from the germline V gene are MNHEY and SMNVEV (reference sequence). The CDR3 region has the DNA TGTGCCAGCACCCTAACCGGGACAAACAATGAGCAGTTCTTC. Translating gives CASTLTGTNNEQFF.

There are many counts of this clonotype. The V gene is TRBV12-3 or TRBV12-4, the J gene TRBJ2-1; D not certain. Trimming took 2 bases from V and 2 from J, leaving 7 bases between them. The CDR3 contains 14 residues. In nucleotides, the CDR3 is TGTGCCAGCAGTTTAAGCCTTCCCTACAATGAGCAGTTCTTC. Encoded protein: CASSLSLPYNEQFF.

V usage is TRBV12-3 or TRBV12-4 and J usage is TRBJ1-6, with 10 bases lining up with TRBD1. The CDR3 consists of 13 residues. The V and J ends lost 6 bases and 10 bases, in that order; junction bases with no gene match: 3. The CDR3 here is CASRTGGQSPLHF. DNA of the CDR3: TGTGCCAGCAGGACAGGGGGCCAGTCACCCCTCCACTTT.

The chain is built from TRBV3-1 and TRBJ2-1; 7 positions agree with TRBD2. V lost 1 base and J lost 2; bases outside the gene matches: 14. The CDR3 covers 19 residues. CDR1 and CDR2 (germline): LGHDT, YNNKEL (reference sequence). The CDR3 reads CASSQVYRAGGSPYNEQFF. DNA for the CDR3: TGTGCCAGCAGCCAAGTATACCGGGCCGGCGGGAGCCCCTACAATGAGCAGTTCTTC.

This clonotype was seen a handful of times. The V and J genes are TRBV3-1 and TRBJ1-6, with D maybe TRBD1 (5 bases). The V end was cut by 0 bases, the J end by 10 bases, with 10 bases between. The V gene's germline CDR1 is LGHDT and CDR2 YNNKEL (reference sequence). This CDR3 is 14 amino acids long. CDR3 sequence reads: CASSQDVWDSPLHF. CDR3 bases: TGTGCCAGCAGCCAAGATGTATGGGACTCACCCCTCCACTTT.

This clonotype has a count of ten or more. The chain is built from TRBV30 and TRBJ1-6; TRBD1 matches at 8 bases. CDR3 size: 14 residues. CDR1 and CDR2 from the germline V gene are GTSNPN and SVGIG (reference sequence). The ends lost 0 bases at V and 9 bases at J; junction bases unmatched: 4. For the CDR3, the DNA is TGTGCCTGGAGTGTACGACAGGGGAGTTCACCCCTCCACTTT. It codes for CAWSVRQGSSPLHF.

This clonotype was picked up many times. The chain combines TRBV27 with TRBJ1-2; 7 positions match TRBD1. CDR3 length equals 17 residues. Germline assignment: CDR1 MNHEY and CDR2 SMNVEV (reference sequence). The V segment lost 0 bases and the J segment 4 bases; nucleotides outside the gene matches: 11. DNA for the CDR3: TGTGCCAGCAGTTTATCGTTCCATAAGGGGGCGCTCTATGGCTACACCTTC. It codes for CASSLSFHKGALYGYTF.